This is a list of T cell receptor beta chains from one sample in a study of read filtering for tumor transcriptome and immune sequencing. TCRdb re-derived calls from the reads in MiXCR, one entry per CDR3 protein. The sample gives about 58,000 distinct CDR3 sequences, more than 9% of which show up once; more than 15% is in the top ten. The sample taken for sequencing was a population of CD138-negative cells sorted from bone marrow. The receptors derive from a donor at least 40 years old with multiple myeloma. The CDR3 runs from the conserved cysteine through the conserved F or W. Each record gives: V gene, CDR3 length, D gene, clone size, J gene, CDR3 DNA, CDR3 protein. The D gene is left open where the match is weak. Size tells how often a clone was seen (once, few, many) or the class of an expanded clone, and some rows leave it out.

V gene: TRBV5-5
CDR3 length: 15
D gene: TRBD1
clone size: many
J gene: TRBJ2-5
CDR3 DNA: TGTGCCAGCAGCTTATTGGACAGGACCCAAGAGACCCAGTACTTC
CDR3 protein: CASSLLDRTQETQYF

V gene: TRBV5-1
CDR3 length: 14
D gene: TRBD1
clone size: many
J gene: TRBJ1-3
CDR3 DNA: TGCGCCAGCAGCACAGACAGGGCTGGAAACACCATATATTTT
CDR3 protein: CASSTDRAGNTIYF

V gene: TRBV27
CDR3 length: 15
D gene: NA
clone size: many
J gene: TRBJ1-4
CDR3 DNA: TGTGCCAGCACAAGCGGGGGGACGGGTAATGAAAAACTGTTTTTT
CDR3 protein: CASTSGGTGNEKLFF

V gene: TRBV5-6
CDR3 length: 17
D gene: TRBD2
clone size: NA
J gene: TRBJ2-3
CDR3 DNA: TGTGCCAGCAGCCCGGAGGGACTAGCGCGGGGCCCGGATACGCAGTATTTT
CDR3 protein: CASSPEGLARGPDTQYF

V gene: TRBV7-9
CDR3 length: 12
D gene: TRBD1
clone size: many
J gene: TRBJ2-7
CDR3 DNA: TGTGCCAGCAGCACAGGGGGATACGAGCAGTACTTC
CDR3 protein: CASSTGGYEQYF

V gene: TRBV6-2/TRBV6-3
CDR3 length: 12
D gene: NA
clone size: few
J gene: TRBJ1-1
CDR3 DNA: TGTGCCAGCGGAGAAGCGGGAGAGATGGCTTTCTTT
CDR3 protein: CASGEAGEMAFF

V gene: TRBV29-1
CDR3 length: 14
D gene: NA
clone size: many
J gene: TRBJ2-6
CDR3 DNA: TGCAGCGTCCACGACAGCTCTGGGGCCAACGTCCTGACTTTC
CDR3 protein: CSVHDSSGANVLTF

V gene: TRBV6-6
CDR3 length: 13
D gene: TRBD1
clone size: many
J gene: TRBJ1-5
CDR3 DNA: TGTGCCAGCAGTGGGACAGGGGGACAGCCCCAGCATTTT
CDR3 protein: CASSGTGGQPQHF

V gene: TRBV18
CDR3 length: 15
D gene: NA
clone size: many
J gene: TRBJ1-5
CDR3 DNA: TGTGCCAGCTCACCCCCGGGACCGGGCGATCAGCCCCAGCATTTT
CDR3 protein: CASSPPGPGDQPQHF

V gene: TRBV20-1
CDR3 length: 15
D gene: NA
clone size: many
J gene: TRBJ1-1
CDR3 DNA: TGCAGTGCCCACAGGGATTTCCGCATGAACACTGAAGCTTTCTTT
CDR3 protein: CSAHRDFRMNTEAFF

V gene: TRBV5-5
CDR3 length: 15
D gene: TRBD1
clone size: many
J gene: TRBJ1-1
CDR3 DNA: TGTGCCAGCAGCACCGGACAGGGGCGGAACACTGAAGCTTTCTTT
CDR3 protein: CASSTGQGRNTEAFF

V gene: TRBV7-6
CDR3 length: 17
D gene: NA
clone size: many
J gene: TRBJ2-5
CDR3 DNA: TGTGCCAGCAGCCTGAGTGTCGGGGACTTGGAGGGGGAGACCCAGTACTTC
CDR3 protein: CASSLSVGDLEGETQYF

V gene: TRBV29-1
CDR3 length: 15
D gene: TRBD1
clone size: NA
J gene: TRBJ2-1
CDR3 DNA: TGCAGCGTTGCGGGACAGATGGTTTTTGACAAAGAGCAGTTCTTC
CDR3 protein: CSVAGQMVFDKEQFF

V gene: TRBV5-1
CDR3 length: 13
D gene: NA
clone size: many
J gene: TRBJ2-1
CDR3 DNA: TGCGCCAGCAGCTTGGGGACAGAGAATGAGCAGTTCTTC
CDR3 protein: CASSLGTENEQFF

V gene: TRBV19
CDR3 length: 12
D gene: NA
clone size: few
J gene: TRBJ2-1
CDR3 DNA: TGTGCCAGTAGCAGACAGTATTTTGAGCAGTTCTTC
CDR3 protein: CASSRQYFEQFF

V gene: TRBV20-1
CDR3 length: 11
D gene: NA
clone size: NA
J gene: TRBJ2-7
CDR3 DNA: TGCAGTGCTCTGTGGACTGACGAGCAGTACTTC
CDR3 protein: CSALWTDEQYF

V gene: TRBV4-1
CDR3 length: 12
D gene: NA
clone size: many
J gene: TRBJ2-1
CDR3 DNA: TGCGCCAGCAGCCAAGATCAGTATGAGCAGTTCTTC
CDR3 protein: CASSQDQYEQFF

V gene: TRBV7-2
CDR3 length: 12
D gene: NA
clone size: many
J gene: TRBJ1-2
CDR3 DNA: TGTGCCAGCAGCTCCCCACCGGAGGGCTACACCTTC
CDR3 protein: CASSSPPEGYTF

V gene: TRBV7-9
CDR3 length: 13
D gene: NA
clone size: many
J gene: TRBJ1-5
CDR3 DNA: TGTGCCAGCAGCTACGGGCCGAATCAGCCCCAGCATTTT
CDR3 protein: CASSYGPNQPQHF

V gene: TRBV4-1
CDR3 length: 16
D gene: NA
clone size: NA
J gene: TRBJ1-1
CDR3 DNA: TGCGCCAGCAGCCAGACTTCCCGGACAGCTAACACTGAAGCTTTCTTT
CDR3 protein: CASSQTSRTANTEAFF

V gene: TRBV18
CDR3 length: 15
D gene: NA
clone size: NA
J gene: TRBJ1-5
CDR3 DNA: TGTGCCAGCTCAGGTGGGCCCTATAGCAATCAGCCCCAGCATTTT
CDR3 protein: CASSGGPYSNQPQHF

V gene: TRBV20-1
CDR3 length: 15
D gene: NA
clone size: many
J gene: TRBJ2-5
CDR3 DNA: TGCAGTGCTACCCCCACCGAGCAGGGAGGAGAGACCCAGTACTTC
CDR3 protein: CSATPTEQGGETQYF

V gene: TRBV2
CDR3 length: 17
D gene: TRBD2
clone size: many
J gene: TRBJ2-3
CDR3 DNA: TGTGCCAGCAGTGAAGGAGTTAGCGGGGGTTGGACAGATACGCAGTATTTT
CDR3 protein: CASSEGVSGGWTDTQYF

V gene: TRBV5-1
CDR3 length: 16
D gene: TRBD2
clone size: many
J gene: TRBJ2-5
CDR3 DNA: TGCGCCAGCAGCTCTTCTCGCGGGGGGGCGGTGGAGACCCAGTACTTC
CDR3 protein: CASSSSRGGAVETQYF

V gene: TRBV12-3/TRBV12-4
CDR3 length: 12
D gene: NA
clone size: many
J gene: TRBJ1-1
CDR3 DNA: TGTGCCAGCAGCCCAATCCTTACTGAAGCTTTCTTT
CDR3 protein: CASSPILTEAFF

V gene: TRBV12-3/TRBV12-4
CDR3 length: 14
D gene: NA
clone size: NA
J gene: TRBJ1-1
CDR3 DNA: TGTGCCAGCAGTTCCGCACCACCGAACACAGAAGCTTTCTTT
CDR3 protein: CASSSAPPNTEAFF

V gene: TRBV6-6
CDR3 length: 13
D gene: NA
clone size: many
J gene: TRBJ1-1
CDR3 DNA: TGTGCCAGCAGTTACCAGGGGACCACTGAAGCTTTCTTT
CDR3 protein: CASSYQGTTEAFF

V gene: TRBV7-2
CDR3 length: 14
D gene: NA
clone size: NA
J gene: TRBJ1-2
CDR3 DNA: TGTGCCAGCAGCCGAAGGCGGGGGTCGAGTGGCTACACCTTC
CDR3 protein: CASSRRRGSSGYTF

V gene: TRBV5-1
CDR3 length: 15
D gene: NA
clone size: many
J gene: TRBJ1-6
CDR3 DNA: TGCGCCAGCAGCTTTACAGGGAAGGCCAATTCACCCCTCCACTTT
CDR3 protein: CASSFTGKANSPLHF

V gene: TRBV18
CDR3 length: 15
D gene: NA
clone size: many
J gene: TRBJ2-1
CDR3 DNA: TGTGCCAGCTCACCTGACCCGAGCTCCTACAATGAGCAGTTCTTC
CDR3 protein: CASSPDPSSYNEQFF

V gene: TRBV5-1
CDR3 length: 16
D gene: NA
clone size: many
J gene: TRBJ2-3
CDR3 DNA: TGCGCCAGCAGCTTGGGAGGACTTGGACAGACAGATACGCAGTATTTT
CDR3 protein: CASSLGGLGQTDTQYF

V gene: TRBV6-1
CDR3 length: 13
D gene: NA
clone size: many
J gene: TRBJ2-3
CDR3 DNA: TGTGCCAGCAGTGAAGCGCTCGTAGATACGCAGTATTTT
CDR3 protein: CASSEALVDTQYF

V gene: TRBV14
CDR3 length: 15
D gene: TRBD1
clone size: many
J gene: TRBJ2-7
CDR3 DNA: TGTGCCAGCAGCCCCAGGAGACAGGGGACCTACGAGCAGTACTTC
CDR3 protein: CASSPRRQGTYEQYF

V gene: TRBV19
CDR3 length: 14
D gene: NA
clone size: many
J gene: TRBJ2-3
CDR3 DNA: TGTGCCAGTAACCTTGGGAGCCGCACAGATACGCAGTATTTT
CDR3 protein: CASNLGSRTDTQYF

V gene: TRBV2
CDR3 length: 14
D gene: NA
clone size: many
J gene: TRBJ2-1
CDR3 DNA: TGTGCCAGCATGATGAGAGGGGGTTACAATGAGCAGTTCTTC
CDR3 protein: CASMMRGGYNEQFF